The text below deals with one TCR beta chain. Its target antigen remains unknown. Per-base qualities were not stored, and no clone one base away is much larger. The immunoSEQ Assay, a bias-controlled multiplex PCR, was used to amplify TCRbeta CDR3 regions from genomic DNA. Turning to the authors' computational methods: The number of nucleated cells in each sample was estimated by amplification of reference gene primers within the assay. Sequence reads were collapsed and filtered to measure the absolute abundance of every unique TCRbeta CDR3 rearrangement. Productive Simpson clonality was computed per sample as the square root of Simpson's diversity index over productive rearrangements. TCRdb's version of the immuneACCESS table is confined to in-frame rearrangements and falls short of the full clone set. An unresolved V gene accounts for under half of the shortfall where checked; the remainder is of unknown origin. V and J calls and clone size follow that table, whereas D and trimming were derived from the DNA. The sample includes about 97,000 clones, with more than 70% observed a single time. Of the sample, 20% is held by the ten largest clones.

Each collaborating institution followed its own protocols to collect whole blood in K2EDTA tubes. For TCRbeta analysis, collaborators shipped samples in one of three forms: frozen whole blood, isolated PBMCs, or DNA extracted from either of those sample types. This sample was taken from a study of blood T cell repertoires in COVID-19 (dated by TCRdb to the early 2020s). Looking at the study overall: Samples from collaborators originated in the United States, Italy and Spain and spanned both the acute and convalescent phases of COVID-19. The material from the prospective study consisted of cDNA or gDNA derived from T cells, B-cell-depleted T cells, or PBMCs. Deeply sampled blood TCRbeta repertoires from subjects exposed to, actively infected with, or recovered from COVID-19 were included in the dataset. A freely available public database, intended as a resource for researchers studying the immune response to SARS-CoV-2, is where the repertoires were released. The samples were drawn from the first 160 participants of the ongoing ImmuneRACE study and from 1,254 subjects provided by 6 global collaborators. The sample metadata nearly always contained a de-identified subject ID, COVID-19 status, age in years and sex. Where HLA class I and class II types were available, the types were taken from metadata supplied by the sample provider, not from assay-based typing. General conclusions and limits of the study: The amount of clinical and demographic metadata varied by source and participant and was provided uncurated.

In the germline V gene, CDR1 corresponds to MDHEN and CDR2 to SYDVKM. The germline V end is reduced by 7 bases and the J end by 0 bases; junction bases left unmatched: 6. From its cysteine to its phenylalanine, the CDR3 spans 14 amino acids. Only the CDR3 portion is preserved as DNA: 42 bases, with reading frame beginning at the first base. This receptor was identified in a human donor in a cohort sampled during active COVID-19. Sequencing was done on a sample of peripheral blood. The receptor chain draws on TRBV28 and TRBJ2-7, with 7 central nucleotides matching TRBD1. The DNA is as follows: TGTGCCAGCAAGAAGACAGGGCGCTCCTACGAGCAGTACTTC. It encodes CASKKTGRSYEQYF.